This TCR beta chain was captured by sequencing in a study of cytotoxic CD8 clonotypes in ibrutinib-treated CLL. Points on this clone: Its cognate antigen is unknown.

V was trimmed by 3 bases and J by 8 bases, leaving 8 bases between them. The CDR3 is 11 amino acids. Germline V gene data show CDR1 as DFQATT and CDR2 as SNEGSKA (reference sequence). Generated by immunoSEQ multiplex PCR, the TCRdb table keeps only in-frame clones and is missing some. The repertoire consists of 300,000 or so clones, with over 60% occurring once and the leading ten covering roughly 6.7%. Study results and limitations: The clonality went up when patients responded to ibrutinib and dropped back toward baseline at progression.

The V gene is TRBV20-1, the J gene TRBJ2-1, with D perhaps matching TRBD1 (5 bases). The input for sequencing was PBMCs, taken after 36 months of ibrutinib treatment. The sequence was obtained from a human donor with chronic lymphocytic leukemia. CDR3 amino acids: CSASSRDEQFF. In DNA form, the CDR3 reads TGCAGTGCTAGTTCCAGGGATGAGCAGTTCTTC.